What follows describes a single T cell receptor (beta chain). No antigen is known for it. This specimen belongs to a study of shared clonotypes between healthy human individuals. Study results and caveats: Across several donors, naive CD4 shared roughly 5%, naive CD8 under 4%, memory CD4 about 2.5%, memory CD8 under 0.5%.

The CDR3 totals 13 residues. Unmatched junction bases numbered 3, after V lost 4 bases and J lost 4 bases. Germline CDR1 SGHAT, CDR2 FQNNGV. Naive CD4+ cells were CD45RA-selected; the remaining cells were memory. Here immunoSEQ multiplex PCR was the method, and the copy in TCRdb shows in-frame clones only, minus some. The data show about 1 million clones, around 74% seen once. The sample was memory CD4+ T cells sorted from blood. Subset meaning: CD45RA-negative fraction. The receptor was isolated from a man aged 18 to 35 in good health. This chain connects TRBV11-2 to TRBJ1-1; 7 positions agree with TRBD1. The CDR3 nucleotides are TGTGCCAGCAGCTCCGACAGGGCCACTGAAGCTTTCTTT. The encoded protein is CASSSDRATEAFF.